Listed below are T cell receptor beta chains from one sample, sequenced in a study of OX40 agonist ivuxolimab in advanced cancers. The protocol was immunoSEQ multiplex PCR, while the TCRdb copy is restricted to in-frame clones and leaves out a portion. The data contain roughly 90,000 clones, roughly 90% of them singletons. Sequencing was performed on CD4+ or CD8+ T cells sorted from blood, taken in a trial of the OX40 agonist ivuxolimab. All receptors derive from an adult with an advanced solid tumor such as melanoma, head and neck, liver or kidney cancer. Each CDR3 is given with its conserved first and last residue. D genes are given only for firm matches. Rows may omit the clone size; those that give it use once, few, many or a size class.

TRBV29-1	NA	TRBD1	TRBJ1-2	CSVETGGLFGYTF	TGCAGCGTTGAGACAGGGGGGCTATTTGGCTACACCTTC
TRBV5-8	NA	TRBD1	TRBJ2-5	CASSVDRAQETQYF	TGTGCCAGCAGCGTTGACAGGGCCCAAGAGACCCAGTACTTC
TRBV9	NA	TRBD1	TRBJ1-6	CASSPQGGKGSPLHF	TGTGCCAGCAGCCCCCAGGGGGGGAAAGGTTCACCCCTCCACTTT
TRBV7-2	NA	NA	TRBJ2-5	CASSLGHQETQYF	TGTGCCAGCAGCTTAGGCCATCAAGAGACCCAGTACTTC
TRBV10-3	NA	NA	TRBJ1-3	CAITGVSGNTIYF	TGTGCCATCACAGGAGTGTCTGGAAACACCATATATTTT
TRBV18	NA	TRBD2	TRBJ2-2	CASSPPGLLPTGELFF	TGTGCCAGCTCACCACCGGGACTACTTCCCACCGGGGAGCTGTTTTTT
TRBV11-2	NA	TRBD2	TRBJ2-2	CASSFRPLLAGGNTGELFF	TGTGCCAGCAGCTTCCGACCCCTGTTAGCGGGGGGGAACACCGGGGAGCTGTTTTTT
TRBV29-1	once	TRBD1	TRBJ2-3	CSVLTRQGAPSQYF	TGCAGCGTCTTGACCAGACAGGGGGCCCCCTCGCAGTATTTT
TRBV5-6	NA	NA	TRBJ2-3	CASSLFVGASSTDTQYF	TGTGCCAGCAGCTTGTTTGTGGGGGCCTCTAGCACAGATACGCAGTATTTT
TRBV27	NA	NA	TRBJ1-1	CASSSSGTKAFF	TGTGCCAGCAGTTCCTCCGGGACGAAAGCTTTCTTT
TRBV6-5	NA	NA	TRBJ1-6	CASSPGGYNSPLHF	TGTGCCAGCAGCCCCGGCGGCTATAATTCACCCCTCCACTTT
TRBV18	few	TRBD1	TRBJ1-5	CASSLVGQGSFQPQHF	TGTGCCAGCTCACTTGTGGGACAGGGTTCTTTCCAGCCCCAGCATTTT
TRBV7-8	NA	NA	TRBJ1-1	CASSPRRGTNTEAFF	TGTGCCAGCAGCCCGCGGAGGGGGACGAACACTGAAGCTTTCTTT
TRBV4-3	NA	NA	TRBJ1-1	CASSQEGVGTEAFF	TGCGCCAGCAGCCAAGAAGGGGTAGGGACTGAAGCTTTCTTT
TRBV7-2	once	NA	TRBJ1-4	CASRTRQVNEKLFF	TGTGCCAGCAGGACTAGACAGGTTAATGAAAAACTGTTTTTT
TRBV19	NA	TRBD1	TRBJ2-7	CASSIVPGQGYEQYF	TGTGCCAGTAGTATAGTTCCGGGACAGGGTTACGAGCAGTACTTC
TRBV19	NA	NA	TRBJ1-2	CASSIVGYGYTF	TGTGCCAGTAGTATAGTCGGATATGGCTACACCTTC
TRBV7-9	NA	NA	TRBJ2-5	CASSLGSGQETQYF	TGTGCCAGCAGCTTAGGTTCGGGCCAAGAGACCCAGTACTTC
TRBV6-5	NA	NA	TRBJ2-6	CASNQNAGANVLTF	TGTGCCAGCAACCAAAACGCTGGGGCCAACGTCCTGACTTTC
TRBV7-2	NA	NA	TRBJ2-6	CASSYRGSGANVLTF	TGTGCCAGCAGCTACAGAGGCTCTGGGGCCAACGTCCTGACTTTC
TRBV30	NA	NA	TRBJ2-7	CAWSKGHTYEQYF	TGTGCCTGGAGTAAGGGCCACACCTACGAGCAGTACTTC
TRBV30	few	NA	TRBJ2-2	CAWSRRESRTGELFF	TGTGCCTGGAGTAGAAGGGAATCCCGGACCGGGGAGCTGTTTTTT
TRBV6-5	NA	TRBD1	TRBJ2-7	CASSSPSGQGDGEQYF	TGTGCCAGCAGTTCACCATCGGGACAGGGAGATGGTGAGCAGTACTTC
TRBV18	NA	NA	TRBJ2-7	CASSPPGQNYEQYF	TGTGCCAGCTCACCACCAGGGCAGAACTACGAGCAGTACTTC
TRBV7-2	NA	NA	TRBJ2-7	CASSRGGSSYEQYF	TGTGCCAGCAGCCGAGGGGGGAGCTCCTACGAGCAGTACTTC
TRBV28	NA	NA	TRBJ2-2	CASTVGGLVTGELFF	TGTGCCAGCACCGTAGGGGGTTTAGTTACCGGGGAGCTGTTTTTT
TRBV4-1	NA	NA	TRBJ2-2	CASSQGARGTGELFF	TGCGCCAGCAGCCAGGGGGCGCGGGGCACCGGGGAGCTGTTTTTT
TRBV6-5	NA	NA	TRBJ1-2	CATKDRGFGYTF	TGTGCCACAAAGGATAGAGGGTTCGGCTACACCTTC